This TCR beta chain was recovered during a study of identical twins (TCRdb year 2016). In terms of the full investigation: To test whether fetal clonotypes persist, the study used deep sequencing on TCR alpha and beta repertoires from monozygotic twins, unrelated adults of various ages, and cord blood. To rule out contamination, replicate twin experiments were performed at different times with different library preparation protocols. General study outcomes and caveats: Compared with coincidental sharing between unrelated individuals, an excess of low generation-probability sequences was observed among out-of-frame TCR alpha sequences shared between twins. Zero-insertion analyses could be partly confounded by invariant T cells such as MAIT and iNKT, though diverse VJ usage argued against such confounding for most clonotypes. Out-of-frame TCR alpha sharing in monozygotic twins was systematically underestimated by recombination models, whereas sharing between unrelated individuals was in agreement with the recombination models. Abundant cord blood beta clonotypes had fewer insertions, young adult naive repertoires showed a similar but weaker trend, and memory repertoires showed no such trend. The excess sharing between twins in beta out-of-frame sequences was weaker because fewer shared sequences reduced the signal-to-noise ratio. Because the same donors could not be followed over many years, the conclusions depended on cross-sectional statistical analysis.

CDR1 and CDR2, looked up from the germline V gene, are SGHRS and YFSETQ. The CDR3 measures 15 amino acids from cysteine to phenylalanine. Only the CDR3 DNA stays, 45 bases, in frame from base 1. Of note for this clonotype: Which antigen it targets is not known. One end of the junction fails to match germline, which may point to a read error.

The library was generated by 5' RACE. TCRdb lists the instrument as Illumina HiSeq 2000. Template switching added a universal primer binding site, and the final cDNA carried a unique molecular identifier that allowed TCR cDNA molecules to be counted accurately. Specific primers in the conserved constant-segment region were used to synthesize first-strand cDNA for the TCR alpha and beta chains. To control for contamination, every cDNA library carried two barcodes: a SMART-Mk sample barcode plus Illumina barcodes. TruSeq adapter sequences and Illumina sample barcodes were added in two successive PCR steps. The Illumina HiSeq platform was used with custom primers to sequence TCR alpha and beta cDNA libraries. The published analysis was carried out like this. MiGEC processed the raw reads to extract unique molecular identifiers, while MiXCR was used to determine the CDR3 positions. Recombination models were inferred per individual with the repgenHMM and IGoR tools using an EM algorithm. Shared clonotype analysis was performed with the tcR package in R, normalizing sharing by the product of cloneset sizes. To study raw recombination without the effects of thymic and clonal selection, out-of-frame nonproductive sequences were analyzed. Clones were called with MiXCR by TCRdb after fastp trimmed the public reads at Q25, and only in-frame beta chains were retained. Rows are unified per CDR3 protein, each entry keeping the most common DNA and genes. TCRdb, rather than the study authors, made the V and J calls. This sample has 1.5 million to 2 million distinct CDR3 sequences in its table, and about 32% of those were observed once. Jointly, the top ten make up 0.25% to 0.3% of the sample.

Every donor was a healthy Caucasian. Sequencing input: cord blood. The chain uses TRBV5-1 and TRBJ2-7; a tentative D match to TRBD2 spans 5 bases. The receptor comes from a newborn girl in good health. The CDR3 sequence is CASSLEFSVTYGQYF. The nucleotide sequence is TGCGCCAGCAGCTTGGAGTTTAGCGTAACCTACGGGCAGTACTTC. Supplemented by the reference TRBV5-1 and TRBJ2-7 proteins around the CDR3, the complete variable domain is KAGVTQTPRYLIKTRGQQVTLSCSPISGHRSVSWYQQTPGQGLQFLFEYFSETQRNKGNFPGRFSGRQFSNSRSEMNVSTLELGDSALYLCASSLEFSVTYGQYFGPGTRLTVT.